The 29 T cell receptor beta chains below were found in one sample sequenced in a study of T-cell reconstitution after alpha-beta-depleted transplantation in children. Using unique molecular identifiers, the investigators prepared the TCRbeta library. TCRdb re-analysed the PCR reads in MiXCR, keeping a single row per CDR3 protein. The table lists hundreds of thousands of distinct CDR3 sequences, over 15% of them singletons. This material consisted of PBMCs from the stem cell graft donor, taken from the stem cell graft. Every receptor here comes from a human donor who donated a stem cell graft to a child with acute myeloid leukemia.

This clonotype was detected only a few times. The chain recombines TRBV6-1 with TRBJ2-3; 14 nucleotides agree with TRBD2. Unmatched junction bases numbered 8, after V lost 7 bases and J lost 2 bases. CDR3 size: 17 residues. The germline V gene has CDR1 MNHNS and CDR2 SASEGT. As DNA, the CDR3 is TGTGCCAGCACGCCTCGACTAGCGGGGGGGGACACAGATACGCAGTATTTT. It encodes CASTPRLAGGDTDTQYF.

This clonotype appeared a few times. This CDR3 is CATSERGARNEQFF. The CDR3 DNA follows: TGTGCCACCAGTGAGAGGGGGGCCCGCAATGAGCAGTTCTTC. This chain links TRBV24-1 with TRBJ2-1, with D perhaps assigned TRBD1 or TRBD2 (6 bases each). V shed 4 bases and J shed 6 bases, with 12 bases lying between them. This CDR3 spans 14 amino acids. Looked up from germline, CDR1 is KGHDR and CDR2 is SFDVKD.

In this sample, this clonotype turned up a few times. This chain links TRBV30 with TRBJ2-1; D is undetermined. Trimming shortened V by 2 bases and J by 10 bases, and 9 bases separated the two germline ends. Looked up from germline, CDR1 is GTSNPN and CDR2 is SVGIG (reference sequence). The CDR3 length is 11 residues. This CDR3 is CAWSPPQEQFF. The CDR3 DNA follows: TGTGCCTGGAGTCCCCCCCAGGAGCAGTTCTTC.

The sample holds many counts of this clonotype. Here the CDR3 DNA reads TGTGCCAGCAGCGCCCGACAGGGAGAAAGGAATGAGCAGTTCTTC. This codes for CASSARQGERNEQFF. The genes are TRBV7-2 and TRBJ2-1, with TRBD1 matching 7 bases. CDR1 SGHTA and CDR2 FQGNSA come from the germline V gene. This CDR3 is built from 15 residues. The J segment lost 7 bases and the V segment lost 5 bases, leaving 11 bases of the junction unmatched.

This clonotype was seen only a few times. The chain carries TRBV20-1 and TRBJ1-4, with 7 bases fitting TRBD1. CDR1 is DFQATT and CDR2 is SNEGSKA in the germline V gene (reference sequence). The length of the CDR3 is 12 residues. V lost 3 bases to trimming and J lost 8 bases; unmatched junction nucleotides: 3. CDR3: CSASSDREKLFF. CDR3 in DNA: TGCAGTGCTAGTTCGGACAGGGAAAAACTGTTTTTT.

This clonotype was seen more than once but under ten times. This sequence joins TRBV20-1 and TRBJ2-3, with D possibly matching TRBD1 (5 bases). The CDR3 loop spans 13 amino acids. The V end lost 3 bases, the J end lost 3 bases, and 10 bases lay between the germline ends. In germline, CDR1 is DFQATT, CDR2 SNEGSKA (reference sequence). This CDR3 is CSARDKVTDTQYF. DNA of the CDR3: TGCAGTGCTAGGGACAAGGTAACAGATACGCAGTATTTT.

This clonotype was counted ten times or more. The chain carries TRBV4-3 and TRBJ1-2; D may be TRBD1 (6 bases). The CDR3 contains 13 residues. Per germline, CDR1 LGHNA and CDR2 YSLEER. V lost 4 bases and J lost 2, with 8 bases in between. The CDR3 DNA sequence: TGCGCCAGCAGCCCAGGGGACAACTATGGCTACACCTTC. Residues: CASSPGDNYGYTF.

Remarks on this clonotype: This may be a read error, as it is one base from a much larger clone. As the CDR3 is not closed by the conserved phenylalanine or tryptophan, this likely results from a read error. This CDR3 reads CSARVTGTFTEAFL. The CDR3 bases are TGCAGTGCTCGAGTGACAGGGACTTTCACTGAAGCTTTCCTT. The V call is TRBV20-1, the J call TRBJ1-1, with TRBD1 matching over 7 bases. In germline, CDR1 is DFQATT, CDR2 SNEGSKA (reference sequence). The V gene end was trimmed by 5 bases and the J gene end by 4 bases; junction bases not matched to a gene: 10. The CDR3 totals 14 residues.

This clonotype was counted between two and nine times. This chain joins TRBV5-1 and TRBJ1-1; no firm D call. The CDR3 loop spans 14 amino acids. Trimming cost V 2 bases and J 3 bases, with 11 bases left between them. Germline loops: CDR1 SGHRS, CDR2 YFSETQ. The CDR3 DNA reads TGCGCCAGCAGCTTACCTCGGGATCACACTGAAGCTTTCTTT. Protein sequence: CASSLPRDHTEAFF.

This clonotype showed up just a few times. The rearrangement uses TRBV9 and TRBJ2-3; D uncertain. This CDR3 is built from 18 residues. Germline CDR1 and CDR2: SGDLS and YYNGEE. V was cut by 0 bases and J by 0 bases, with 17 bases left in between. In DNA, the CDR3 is TGTGCCAGCAGCGTAGTATCCTCCTCTTACTCTAGCACAGATACGCAGTATTTT. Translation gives CASSVVSSSYSSTDTQYF.

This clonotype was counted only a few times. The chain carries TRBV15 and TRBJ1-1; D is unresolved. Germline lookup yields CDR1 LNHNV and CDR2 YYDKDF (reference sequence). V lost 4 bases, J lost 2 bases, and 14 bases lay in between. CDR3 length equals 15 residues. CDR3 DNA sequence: TGTGCCACCAGCAAGGTGGCAACAGCAAACACTGAAGCTTTCTTT. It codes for CATSKVATANTEAFF.

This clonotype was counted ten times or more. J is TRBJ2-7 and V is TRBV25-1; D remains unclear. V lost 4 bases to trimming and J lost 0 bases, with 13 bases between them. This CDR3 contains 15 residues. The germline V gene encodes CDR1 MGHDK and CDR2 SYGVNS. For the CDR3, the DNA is TGTGCCAGCAGTGGCAGTCGACTCTACTCCTACGAGCAGTACGTC. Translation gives CASSGSRLYSYEQYV.

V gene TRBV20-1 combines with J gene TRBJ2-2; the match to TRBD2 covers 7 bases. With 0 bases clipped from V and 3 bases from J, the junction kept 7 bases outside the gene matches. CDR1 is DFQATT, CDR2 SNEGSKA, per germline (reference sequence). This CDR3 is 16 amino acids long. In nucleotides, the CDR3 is TGCAGTGCTAGAGATTTCCCTAGCGGCGACACCGGGGAGCTGTTTTTT. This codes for CSARDFPSGDTGELFF.

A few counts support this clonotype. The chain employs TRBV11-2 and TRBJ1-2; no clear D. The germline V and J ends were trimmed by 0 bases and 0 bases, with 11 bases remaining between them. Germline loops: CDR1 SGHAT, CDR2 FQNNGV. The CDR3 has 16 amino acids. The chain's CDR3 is CASSLESQPANYGYTF. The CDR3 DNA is TGTGCCAGCAGCTTAGAATCCCAGCCAGCTAACTATGGCTACACCTTC.

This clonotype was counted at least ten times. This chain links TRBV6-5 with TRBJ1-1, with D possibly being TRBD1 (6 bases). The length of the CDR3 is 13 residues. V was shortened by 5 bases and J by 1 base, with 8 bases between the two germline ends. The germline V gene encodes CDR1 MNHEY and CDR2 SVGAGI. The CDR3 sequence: CASSTGWNTEAFF. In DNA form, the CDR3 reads TGTGCCAGCAGTACAGGGTGGAACACTGAAGCTTTCTTT.

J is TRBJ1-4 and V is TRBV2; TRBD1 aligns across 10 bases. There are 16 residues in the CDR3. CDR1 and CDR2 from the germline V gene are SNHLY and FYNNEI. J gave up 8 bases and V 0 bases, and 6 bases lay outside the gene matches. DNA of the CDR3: TGTGCCAGCAGTGAAGCTCGTCCGGGACAGGGGGAAAAACTGTTTTTT. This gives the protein CASSEARPGQGEKLFF.

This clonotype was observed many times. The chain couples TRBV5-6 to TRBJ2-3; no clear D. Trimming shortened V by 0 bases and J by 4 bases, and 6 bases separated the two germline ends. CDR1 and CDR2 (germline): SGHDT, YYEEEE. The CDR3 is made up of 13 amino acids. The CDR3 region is CASSLAGPDTQYF. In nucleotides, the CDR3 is TGTGCCAGCAGCTTGGCCGGTCCAGATACGCAGTATTTT.

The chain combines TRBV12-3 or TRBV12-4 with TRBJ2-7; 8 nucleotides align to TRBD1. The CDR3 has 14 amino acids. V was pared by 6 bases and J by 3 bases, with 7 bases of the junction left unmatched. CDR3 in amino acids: CASSRRQGLYEQYF. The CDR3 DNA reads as TGTGCCAGCAGCCGGCGACAGGGGCTCTACGAGCAGTACTTC.

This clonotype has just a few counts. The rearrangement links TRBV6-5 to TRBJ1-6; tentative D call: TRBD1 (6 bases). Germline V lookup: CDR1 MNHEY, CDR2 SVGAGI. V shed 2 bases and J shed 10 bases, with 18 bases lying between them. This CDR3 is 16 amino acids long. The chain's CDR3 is CASSYGVVGGGSPLHF. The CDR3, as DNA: TGTGCCAGCAGTTACGGAGTTGTGGGGGGCGGATCACCCCTCCACTTT.

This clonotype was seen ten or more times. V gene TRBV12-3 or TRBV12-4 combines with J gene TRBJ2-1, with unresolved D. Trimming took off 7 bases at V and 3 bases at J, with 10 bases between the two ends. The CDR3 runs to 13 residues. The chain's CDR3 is CASTLGNYNEQFF. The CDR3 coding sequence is TGTGCCAGCACCCTTGGGAACTACAATGAGCAGTTCTTC.

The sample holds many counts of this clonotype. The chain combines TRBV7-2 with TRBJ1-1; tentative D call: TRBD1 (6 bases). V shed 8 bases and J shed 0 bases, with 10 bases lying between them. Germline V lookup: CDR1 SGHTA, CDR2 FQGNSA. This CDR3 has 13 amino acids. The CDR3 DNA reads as TGTGCCAGCTCAGACAGGATGAACACTGAAGCTTTCTTT. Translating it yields CASSDRMNTEAFF. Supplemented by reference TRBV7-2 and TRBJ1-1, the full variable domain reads GAGVSQSPSNKVTEKGKDVELRCDPISGHTALYWYRQSLGQGLEFLIYFQGNSAPDKSGLPSDRFSAERTGGSVSTLTIQRTQQEDSAVYLCASSDRMNTEAFFGQGTRLTVV.

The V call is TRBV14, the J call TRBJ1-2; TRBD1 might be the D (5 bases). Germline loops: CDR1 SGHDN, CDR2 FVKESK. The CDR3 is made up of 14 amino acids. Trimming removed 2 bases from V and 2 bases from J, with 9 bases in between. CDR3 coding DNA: TGTGCCAGCAGCCAACAGCAGGGCAACTATGGCTACACCTTC. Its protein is CASSQQQGNYGYTF.

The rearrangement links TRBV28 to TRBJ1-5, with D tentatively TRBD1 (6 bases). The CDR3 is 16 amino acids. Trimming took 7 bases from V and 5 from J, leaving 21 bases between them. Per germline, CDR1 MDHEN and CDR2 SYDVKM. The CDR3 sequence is CASIPSGQGRDQPQHF. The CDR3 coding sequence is TGTGCCAGCATACCCTCAGGGCAGGGGCGTGATCAGCCCCAGCATTTT.

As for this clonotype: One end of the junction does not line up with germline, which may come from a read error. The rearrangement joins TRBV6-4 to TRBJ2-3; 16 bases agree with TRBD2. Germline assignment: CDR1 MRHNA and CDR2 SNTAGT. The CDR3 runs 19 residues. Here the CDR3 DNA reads TGTACCAGCAGTGAGAACCCGGGACTAGCGGGGGGGCCAGCAGATACGCAGTATTTT. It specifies CTSSENPGLAGGPADTQYF.

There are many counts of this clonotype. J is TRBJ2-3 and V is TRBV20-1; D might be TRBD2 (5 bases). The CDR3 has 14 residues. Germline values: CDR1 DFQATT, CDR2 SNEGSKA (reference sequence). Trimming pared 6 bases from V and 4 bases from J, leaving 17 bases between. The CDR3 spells CSAEASLAADTQYF. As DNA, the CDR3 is TGCAGTGCGGAGGCGTCGCTAGCAGCAGATACGCAGTATTTT.

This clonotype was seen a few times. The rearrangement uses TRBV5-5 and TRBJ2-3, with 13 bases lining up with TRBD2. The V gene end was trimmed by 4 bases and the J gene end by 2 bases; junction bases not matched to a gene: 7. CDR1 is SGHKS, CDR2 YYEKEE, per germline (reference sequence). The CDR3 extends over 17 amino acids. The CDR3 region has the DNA TGTGCCAGCAGCCCCCTGACTAGCGGGGGGACCACAGATACGCAGTATTTT. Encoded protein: CASSPLTSGGTTDTQYF.

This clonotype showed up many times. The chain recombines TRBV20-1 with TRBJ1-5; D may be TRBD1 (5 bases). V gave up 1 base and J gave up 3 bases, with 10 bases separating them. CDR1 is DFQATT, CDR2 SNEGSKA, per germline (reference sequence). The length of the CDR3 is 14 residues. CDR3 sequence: CSARAGRANQPQHF. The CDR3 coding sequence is TGCAGTGCTAGAGCGGGCAGGGCCAATCAGCCCCAGCATTTT.

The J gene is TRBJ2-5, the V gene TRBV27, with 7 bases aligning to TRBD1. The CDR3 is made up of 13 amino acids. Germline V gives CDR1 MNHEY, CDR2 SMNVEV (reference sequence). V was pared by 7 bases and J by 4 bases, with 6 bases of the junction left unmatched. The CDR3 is CASTPAGGETQYF. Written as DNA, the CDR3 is TGTGCCAGCACCCCGGCAGGGGGAGAGACCCAGTACTTC.

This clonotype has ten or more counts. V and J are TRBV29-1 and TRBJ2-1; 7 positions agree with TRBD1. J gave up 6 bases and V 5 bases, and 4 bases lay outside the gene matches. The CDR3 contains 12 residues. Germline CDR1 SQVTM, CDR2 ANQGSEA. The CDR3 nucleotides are TGCAGCGTTCCTCGACAGGGCAATGAGCAGTTCTTC. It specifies CSVPRQGNEQFF.